A selection of T cell receptor beta chains follows, all from one sample in a study of untreated major depressive disorder. Here immunoSEQ multiplex PCR was the method, and the copy in TCRdb shows in-frame clones only, minus some. The table shows approximately 21,000 clones, with under 90% occurring only once. Sequencing was performed on CD4+ T cells from PBMCs. The origin of the receptors is a middle-aged woman in good health. CDR3s include the opening cysteine and the closing phenylalanine or tryptophan. The D gene is left open where the match is weak. Not all rows give a size; the values are once, few, many and, for expanded clones, a class.

j_gene | d_gene | abundance | v_gene | CDR3nt | CDR3aa
TRBJ1-3 | - | - | TRBV6-1 | TGTGCCAGCAGTGAAGCGACAGGTGGAAACACCATATATTTT | CASSEATGGNTIYF
TRBJ2-3 | - | - | TRBV19 | TGTGCCACCACCAGGGGACTGCGCACAGATACGCAGTATTTT | CATTRGLRTDTQYF
TRBJ1-6 | TRBD1 | - | TRBV28 | TGTGCCAGCAGTTTATTGAGGGACAGAAGCTCCTTTTCACCCCTCCACTTT | CASSLLRDRSSFSPLHF
TRBJ1-1 | TRBD1 | - | TRBV7-8 | TGTGCCAGCAGCTCCCGGGACAGGGGATCTAACACTGAAGCTTTCTTT | CASSSRDRGSNTEAFF
TRBJ1-2 | - | - | TRBV5-1 | TGCGCCAGCAGCGCCGGGGGCGCTGGGAGTGGCTACACCTTC | CASSAGGAGSGYTF
TRBJ1-5 | - | once | TRBV7-9 | TGTGCCAGCAGCTTAGGGGATCAGCCCCAGCATTTT | CASSLGDQPQHF
TRBJ1-2 | - | - | TRBV4-1 | TGCGCCAGCAGCCAAGAACAACGGAATAACTATGGCTACACCTTC | CASSQEQRNNYGYTF
TRBJ1-1 | TRBD1 | - | TRBV10-3 | TGTGCCACCATGGGACAGGGAGGAAGAGACACTGAAGCTTTCTTT | CATMGQGGRDTEAFF
TRBJ1-2 | - | - | TRBV18 | TGTGCCAGCTCACCACTCAGGACGGGCTACACCTTC | CASSPLRTGYTF
TRBJ2-1 | TRBD2 | - | TRBV11-2 | TGTGCCAGCAGCCCTGTAGCGGGTGTCTATGAGCAGTTCTTC | CASSPVAGVYEQFF
TRBJ2-1 | TRBD2 | - | TRBV6-5 | TGTGCCAGCAGCCTCGGGACTAGCGAGAATGAGCAGTTCTTC | CASSLGTSENEQFF
TRBJ1-2 | - | few | TRBV11-1 | TGTGCCAGCAGCTCAAGGAGGGATTTCGGCTACACCTTC | CASSSRRDFGYTF
TRBJ2-3 | TRBD2 | - | TRBV5-1 | TGCGCCAGCAGCTCAACTGGGACTAGCGGGAGGCGGACGCAGTATTTT | CASSSTGTSGRRTQYF
TRBJ1-1 | - | - | TRBV10-2 | TGCGCCAGCATCACAGGGCAGAGTGAAGCTTTCTTT | CASITGQSEAFF
TRBJ1-6 | - | - | TRBV10-3 | TGTGCCACCCAGGAGGACGATAATTCACCCCTCCACTTT | CATQEDDNSPLHF
TRBJ2-2 | - | - | TRBV7-9 | TGTGCCAGCAGGCCTAACAGGTTCTCGACCGGGGAGCTGTTTTTT | CASRPNRFSTGELFF
TRBJ1-2 | TRBD1 | few | TRBV7-9 | TGTGCCAGCAGCTTTGGACAGGGGAATGGCTACACCTTC | CASSFGQGNGYTF
TRBJ2-7 | - | - | TRBV29-1 | TGCAGCGTCGTCGGGACCAAGGGGGAGCAGTACTTC | CSVVGTKGEQYF
TRBJ1-4 | - | - | TRBV30 | TGTGCCTGGAGCCGAACAACAACTAATGAAAAACTGTTTTTT | CAWSRTTTNEKLFF
TRBJ1-2 | - | once | TRBV2 | TGTGCCAGCAGCAGAGAGGGTATTGGCTACACCTTC | CASSREGIGYTF
TRBJ1-4 | - | - | TRBV28 | TGTGCCAGCAGCCCTAGGACGGAGTTAAGAGGGGAAAAACTGTTTTTT | CASSPRTELRGEKLFF
TRBJ1-3 | TRBD1 | - | TRBV2 | TGTGCCAGCAGTGAAGTCCCGACAGGGAGTGGAAACACCATATATTTT | CASSEVPTGSGNTIYF
TRBJ2-5 | - | - | TRBV5-5 | TGTGCCAGCAGCTTGGGGCCGAGTTACCAAGAGACCCAGTACTTC | CASSLGPSYQETQYF
TRBJ2-6 | - | - | TRBV6-5 | TGTGCCAGGGGACCGACGGCGTCTGGGGCCAACGTCCTGACTTTC | CARGPTASGANVLTF
TRBJ2-1 | TRBD2 | once | TRBV2 | TGTGCCAGCAGTCAGGATGGGACTAGCGCCAACCCATCCAAGAAGTTCTTC | CASSQDGTSANPSKKFF
TRBJ1-3 | - | - | TRBV10-3 | TGTGCCATTGGACCCTCTGGAAACACCATATATTTT | CAIGPSGNTIYF
TRBJ1-1 | - | - | TRBV25-1 | TGTGCCAGCAGTGATAACACTGAAGCTTTCTTT | CASSDNTEAFF
TRBJ2-7 | - | once | TRBV13 | TGTGCCAGCAGCTTAGGCCTTAGGGGGGGCGCGTCTTCCCACGAGCAGTACTTC | CASSLGLRGGASSHEQYF
TRBJ2-3 | TRBD2 | - | TRBV18 | TGTGCCAGCTCACCACTAGCGGGAGCGACAGATACGCAGTATTTT | CASSPLAGATDTQYF
TRBJ2-3 | - | once | TRBV13 | TGTGCCAGCAGCTTAGGCCAGGGAGCGCAGTATTTT | CASSLGQGAQYF
TRBJ2-1 | - | - | TRBV29-1 | TGCAGCGTTGGGGAGATGGCAGGTGGGGCCGATGAGCAGTTCTTC | CSVGEMAGGADEQFF
TRBJ1-4 | - | - | TRBV7-2 | TGTGCCAGCAGTCGTCGGGATGAAAAACTGTTTTTT | CASSRRDEKLFF
TRBJ2-5 | - | - | TRBV15 | TGTGCCACCAGCAGAGCGAGGGGAAAAGAGACCCAGTACTTC | CATSRARGKETQYF
TRBJ1-1 | - | - | TRBV19 | TGTGCCAGTAGTGGACAAATTGAGAGCACTGAAGCTTTCTTT | CASSGQIESTEAFF
TRBJ2-7 | - | few | TRBV18 | TGTGCCAGCTCACGCGCTCAACTCAGCGAGCAGTACTTC | CASSRAQLSEQYF
TRBJ1-5 | TRBD1 | - | TRBV6-1 | TGTGCCAGCAGTACGGACAGGGGAGGTCAGCCCCAGCATTTT | CASSTDRGGQPQHF
TRBJ1-5 | - | - | TRBV29-1 | TGCAGCGTTGTAGTACAGATAAATCAGCCCCAGCATTTT | CSVVVQINQPQHF
TRBJ1-4 | - | - | TRBV28 | TGTGCCAGCAGTTATTACACCACTGCAACTAATGAAAAACTGTTTTTT | CASSYYTTATNEKLFF
TRBJ1-5 | - | - | TRBV30 | TGTGCCTGGAGTGTACTGGCAGGGGTGGGGCAGCCCCAGCATTTT | CAWSVLAGVGQPQHF
TRBJ1-2 | - | few | TRBV7-2 | TGTGCCAGCAGCCAAACAGGGTCGGTGAACTATGGCTACACCTTC | CASSQTGSVNYGYTF
TRBJ1-1 | - | few | TRBV19 | TGTGCCAGTAGTAAGACGACAGTCACTGAAGCTTTCTTT | CASSKTTVTEAFF
TRBJ1-2 | TRBD1 | - | TRBV7-2 | TGTGCCAGCAGCTCAAGACAGGGCGGGTCCTATGGCTACACCTTC | CASSSRQGGSYGYTF
TRBJ1-2 | - | once | TRBV5-4 | TGTGCCAGCAGGCCCCAGGGATCTGATGGCTACACCTTC | CASRPQGSDGYTF
TRBJ1-1 | - | - | TRBV9 | TGTGCCAGCAGCGCAGAGGGACGGACGAAAGCTTTCTTT | CASSAEGRTKAFF
TRBJ1-4 | - | - | TRBV4-2 | TGTGCCAGCAGCGCAACAGGGCAATACTCTGAAAAACTGTTTTTT | CASSATGQYSEKLFF
TRBJ1-6 | TRBD1 | - | TRBV4-3 | TGCGCCAGCAGCCTCTGGGCAGGGGGGTATTCGGGTAATTCACCCCTCCACTTT | CASSLWAGGYSGNSPLHF
TRBJ2-5 | TRBD2 | - | TRBV5-4 | TGTGCCAGCAGCTTGAGGCTGGGGGGGGGAGAGACCCAGTACTTC | CASSLRLGGGETQYF
TRBJ1-4 | - | - | TRBV4-3 | TGCGCCAGCAGCCAAGATTCGCAGCTAGCGAATGAAAAACTGTTTTTT | CASSQDSQLANEKLFF
TRBJ2-2 | - | - | TRBV28 | TGTGCCAGCAGTTTCCCATCGGGTTTTAACGGGGAGCTGTTTTTT | CASSFPSGFNGELFF
TRBJ2-1 | TRBD2 | - | TRBV9 | TGTGCCAGCAGATTCTCGTCTAGCGGGGCAGATGAGCAGTTCTTC | CASRFSSSGADEQFF
TRBJ2-2 | TRBD2 | - | TRBV12-5 | TGTGCTAGTGCCCTCAAAGCGGGGGGGCTCGGGGAGCTGTTTTTT | CASALKAGGLGELFF